This TCR beta chain was recorded in a study of post-analysis software for immune sequencing data. Study summary: Patients had relapsing-remitting, secondary progressive or progressive-relapsing multiple sclerosis; some lacked subtype.

Comments on this clonotype: Its antigen is not known.

The CDR3 runs 14 residues. V was pared by 5 bases and J by 13 bases, with 13 bases of the junction left unmatched. In germline, CDR1 is SGHTA, CDR2 FQGNSA. Each TCR beta cDNA library carried unique molecular identifiers. The yield from approximately 1 to 10 million T cells was some 500,000 cDNA molecules in total. MiXCR was run by TCRdb on the PCR reads, yielding one entry per CDR3 protein. This table has approximately 440,000 distinct CDR3 sequences, roughly 45% appearing once. The study's findings and limits: Controls had lower frequencies than patients of about five TRBV segments, which included TRBV5-6, TRBV5-1 and TRBV20-1. Comparison with controls showed significantly lower normalized Chao1 diversity in multiple sclerosis patients.

The specimen sequenced was blood. The receptor's source is a girl aged 5-17 years with multiple sclerosis. The chain has TRBV7-2 and TRBJ2-5, with 10 bases identical to TRBD1. The CDR3, as DNA: TGTGCCAGCAGCCCAGCCGGGACAGGGGAGCCTCGGTACTTC. This gives the protein CASSPAGTGEPRYF.